Below are 24 T cell receptor beta chains sequenced from a single sample in a study of blood T cell repertoires in COVID-19. Using immunoSEQ multiplex PCR, the repertoire was profiled, and TCRdb retains in-frame clones only, with some absent. The sample includes 650,000 to 800,000 clones, 85% to 90% of them seen just once. The sequenced sample was peripheral blood. The receptors were sampled from a woman aged 18-29 years with acute or convalescent COVID-19.

The chain combines TRBV2 with TRBJ1-1; no firm D call. This CDR3 is 15 amino acids long. The germline V and J ends were trimmed by 3 bases and 1 base, with 12 bases remaining between them. The germline V gene encodes CDR1 SNHLY and CDR2 FYNNEI. CDR3 residues: CASSELEAGNTEAFF. The CDR3 DNA reads as TGTGCCAGCAGTGAGTTGGAGGCTGGGAACACTGAAGCTTTCTTT. The complete variable domain, with remaining parts taken from reference TRBV2 and TRBJ1-1, reads EPEVTQTPSHQVTQMGQEVILRCVPISNHLYFYWYRQILGQKVEFLVSFYNNEISEKSEIFDDQFSVERPDGSNFTLKIRSTKLEDSAMYFCASSELEAGNTEAFFGQGTRLTVV.

CDR3 sequence: CASTNTGETKNIQYF. CDR3 DNA: TGTGCCAGCACCAATACAGGGGAGACCAAAAACATTCAGTACTTC. The chain has TRBV28 and TRBJ2-4; TRBD1 aligns across 7 bases. CDR1 is MDHEN, CDR2 SYDVKM, per germline. This CDR3 is 15 amino acids long. With 7 bases clipped from V and 2 bases from J, the junction kept 8 bases outside the gene matches.

The J gene is TRBJ1-4, the V gene TRBV30, with D uncertain. Looked up from germline, CDR1 is GTSNPN and CDR2 is SVGIG (reference sequence). This CDR3 has 13 amino acids. V gave up 5 bases and J gave up 7 bases, with 14 bases separating them. The CDR3 loop is CAWHQRPGEKLFF. CDR3 DNA: TGTGCCTGGCACCAGCGCCCCGGTGAAAAACTGTTTTTT.

The chain joins TRBV5-1 to TRBJ2-5; D may be TRBD2 (5 bases). CDR1 SGHRS and CDR2 YFSETQ come from the germline V gene. V was cut by 0 bases and J by 3 bases, with 15 bases left in between. CDR3 length: 16 residues. CDR3 loop: CASSLVDLRGKETQYF. DNA of the CDR3: TGCGCCAGCAGCTTGGTAGACCTCCGAGGGAAAGAGACCCAGTACTTC.

The chain couples TRBV27 to TRBJ1-5; D might be TRBD1 (6 bases). Germline CDR1 is MNHEY and CDR2 is SMNVEV (reference sequence). The CDR3 covers 13 residues. The V end was cut by 6 bases, the J end by 7 bases, with 13 bases between. The CDR3 bases are TGTGCCAGCAGGGGGGCAGATGCCCAGCCCCAGCATTTT. Translated: CASRGADAQPQHF.

This rearrangement joins TRBV6-4 to TRBJ2-3; TRBD2 agrees at 8 bases. The CDR3 sequence is 17 residues long. CDR1 and CDR2 from the germline V gene are MRHNA and SNTAGT. V shed 1 base and J 3 bases; nucleotides not matched to a gene: 9. In DNA form, the CDR3 reads TGTGCCAGCAGTGACTATCCCGGGGGGGCCTCAACAGATACGCAGTATTTT. The encoded protein is CASSDYPGGASTDTQYF.

This clone has a handful of counts. The CDR3 coding sequence is TGTGCCAGCAGCTTAGTGTCAGGGAACTCTGGAAACACCATATATTTT. This sequence encodes CASSLVSGNSGNTIYF. The V and J genes are TRBV7-2 and TRBJ1-3; a weak D match, TRBD1 (5 bases). Trimming took off 1 base at V and 0 bases at J, with 10 bases between the two ends. This CDR3 is built from 16 residues. Germline V lookup: CDR1 SGHTA, CDR2 FQGNSA.

The chain couples TRBV2 to TRBJ1-1, with 7 positions matching TRBD1. V gave up 0 bases and J gave up 8 bases; unmatched junction bases: 3. Germline V CDR1 and CDR2: SNHLY, FYNNEI. This CDR3 is built from 13 residues. The CDR3 loop reads CASSEAGGQEAFF. The CDR3 coding sequence is TGTGCCAGCAGTGAAGCGGGGGGACAGGAAGCTTTCTTT.

The chain joins TRBV5-1 to TRBJ1-4; the D gene is possibly TRBD1 (5 bases). V lost 1 base and J 6 bases, leaving 13 bases between the germline ends. The CDR3 totals 15 residues. The germline V gene has CDR1 SGHRS and CDR2 YFSETQ. This CDR3 is CASSLFGDSDEKLFF. The CDR3 DNA reads as TGCGCCAGCAGCTTGTTCGGAGACAGTGATGAAAAACTGTTTTTT.

This rearrangement joins TRBV3-1 (or the pseudogene TRBV3-2) to TRBJ1-2, with no clear D. This CDR3 has 16 amino acids. Trimming took 5 bases from V and 1 from J, leaving 17 bases between them. CDR1 and CDR2 from the germline V gene are LGHDT and YNNKEL (reference sequence). DNA of the CDR3: TGTGCCAGCAGCGTTAGAGTGGGCACCTTTAACTATGGCTACACCTTC. This translates into CASSVRVGTFNYGYTF.

The gene calls are TRBV5-6 and TRBJ1-2; the D gene is possibly TRBD1 (5 bases). The CDR3 has 16 amino acids. V lost 0 bases and J 5 bases, leaving 17 bases between the germline ends. CDR1 SGHDT and CDR2 YYEEEE come from the germline V gene. The CDR3 region is CASSLGFGGRLYGYTF. The CDR3 DNA is TGTGCCAGCAGCTTGGGTTTCGGGGGACGGCTTTATGGCTACACCTTC. The complete variable domain, with remaining parts taken from reference TRBV5-6 and TRBJ1-2, reads DAGVTQSPTHLIKTRGQQVTLRCSPKSGHDTVSWYQQALGQGPQFIFQYYEEEERQRGNFPDRFSGHQFPNYSSELNVNALLLGDSALYLCASSLGFGGRLYGYTFGSGTRLTVV.

V and J are TRBV30 and TRBJ1-2, with TRBD1 as a possible D gene (5 bases). Germline V gene lookup returns CDR1 GTSNPN and CDR2 SVGIG (reference sequence). CDR3 length: 14 amino acids. Trimming took 1 base from V and 7 from J, leaving 16 bases between them. DNA of the CDR3: TGTGCCTGGAGTGCGGGTGGGACTCAGGGTGGCTACACCTTC. It is translated as CAWSAGGTQGGYTF.

This chain uses TRBV11-2 with TRBJ2-5, with 9 bases matching TRBD2. Trimming removed 0 bases from V and 2 bases from J; junction bases left unmatched: 7. Germline lookup yields CDR1 SGHAT and CDR2 FQNNGV. The CDR3 contains 17 residues. CDR3 region: CASSLDELAGVQETQYF. For the CDR3, the DNA is TGTGCCAGCAGCTTAGATGAATTAGCGGGGGTACAAGAGACCCAGTACTTC.

The chain couples TRBV7-2 to TRBJ1-2; no clear D gene. The ends were cut back, 3 bases at V and 5 bases at J, with 13 bases in the middle. CDR3 size: 14 residues. The germline V gene encodes CDR1 SGHTA and CDR2 FQGNSA. CDR3 region: CASSFSGGPYGYTF. The CDR3 DNA reads as TGTGCCAGCAGCTTTTCGGGCGGGCCGTATGGCTACACCTTC.

The J gene is TRBJ1-6, the V gene TRBV20-1; weak D call: TRBD1 (6 bases). The germline V gene has CDR1 DFQATT and CDR2 SNEGSKA (reference sequence). V lost 3 bases and J 10 bases, leaving 16 bases between the germline ends. CDR3 length: 14 residues. Here the CDR3 reads CSASGASGESPLHF. Written as DNA, the CDR3 is TGCAGTGCTAGTGGCGCGTCAGGGGAGTCACCCCTCCACTTT.

The V call is TRBV21-1, the J call TRBJ1-1; the D call TRBD1 from the table was never checked on the DNA. TRBV21-1 is classified as a pseudogene. CDR3 length: 16 residues. Here the CDR3 reads CASPSPHRDRGTEAFF. CDR3 coding DNA: TGTGCCAGCCCCTCGCCACACCGGGACAGGGGAACTGAAGCTTTCTTT.

The chain uses TRBV30 and TRBJ1-1; a weak D match, TRBD1 (6 bases). Trimming removed 2 bases from V and 5 bases from J, with 24 bases in between. The CDR3 length is 17 residues. The germline V gene has CDR1 GTSNPN and CDR2 SVGIG (reference sequence). The CDR3 sequence: CAWSRARDNLGLTEAFF. The CDR3 nucleotides read TGTGCCTGGAGTAGAGCCCGGGACAATCTTGGGCTGACTGAAGCTTTCTTT.

The chain joins TRBV7-2 to TRBJ1-2, with 9 bases fitting TRBD1. Germline loops: CDR1 SGHTA, CDR2 FQGNSA. V dropped 3 bases and J dropped 6; count of bases not matched to a gene: 5. The CDR3 runs 14 residues. This chain's CDR3 is CASSFGQGRDGYTF. In DNA, the CDR3 is TGTGCCAGCAGCTTCGGACAGGGGAGGGATGGCTACACCTTC.

This clone was seen a few times. The chain couples TRBV6-4 to TRBJ1-2; 10 nucleotides agree with TRBD1. Germline V gene data show CDR1 as MRHNA and CDR2 as SNTAGT. CDR3 length: 19 residues. The J segment lost 3 bases and the V segment lost 3 bases, leaving 16 bases of the junction unmatched. CDR3 nucleotide sequence: TGTGCCAGCAGTGAGGGGCCTCCGGGACAGGGGAATAAGGACTATGGCTACACCTTC. It yields the protein CASSEGPPGQGNKDYGYTF.

This chain connects TRBV29-1 to TRBJ2-3; TRBD2 matches at 11 bases. The ends lost 2 bases at V and 2 bases at J; junction bases unmatched: 3. Germline CDR1 SQVTM, CDR2 ANQGSEA. The CDR3 consists of 15 residues. The chain's CDR3 is CSVELAGGITDTQYF. The CDR3 DNA follows: TGCAGCGTTGAACTAGCGGGAGGTATCACAGATACGCAGTATTTT.

This clone appeared a single time. For the CDR3, the DNA is TGTGCCAGCAGCTTAGTACCAGGGGGTAAAGGCTCTGGAAACACCATATATTTT. It yields the protein CASSLVPGGKGSGNTIYF. The chain carries TRBV11-2 and TRBJ1-3; 7 bases are shared with TRBD1. The germline V gene has CDR1 SGHAT and CDR2 FQNNGV. The CDR3 sequence is 18 residues long. After removal of 1 base from V and 0 bases from J, the junction contained 9 bases not matched to a gene.

The V call is TRBV10-1, the J call TRBJ2-3; D gene uncertain. Germline lookup yields CDR1 WNHNN and CDR2 SYGVQD (reference sequence). This CDR3 has 13 residues. V was cut by 5 bases and J by 1 base, with 7 bases left in between. CDR3 bases: TGCGCCAGCAGTTCCCTACGCACAGATACGCAGTATTTT. This translates into CASSSLRTDTQYF.

The chain couples TRBV7-8 to TRBJ2-7; 9 bases map to TRBD1. Trimming took 5 bases from V and 3 from J; bases not matched to a gene: 8. The CDR3 extends over 15 amino acids. In germline, CDR1 is SGHVS, CDR2 FQNEAQ. This CDR3 reads CASSLKTGGDYEQYF. Written as DNA, the CDR3 is TGTGCCAGCAGCCTCAAGACAGGGGGGGACTACGAGCAGTACTTC.

The genes are TRBV6-6 and TRBJ1-6, with 8 bases aligning to TRBD1. CDR1 is MNHNY and CDR2 is SVGAGI in the germline V gene (reference sequence). Losses at the gene ends were 2 bases for V and 12 bases for J; bases not matched to a gene: 6. The CDR3 extends over 14 amino acids. As DNA, the CDR3 is TGTGCCAGCAGTTACCGGGACAGGATGGGACCCCTCCACTTT. Amino acids: CASSYRDRMGPLHF.